This T cell receptor beta chain stems from a study of cytomegalovirus exposure and HLA in healthy donors. Whole-study findings and limits: One variant, a missense change in DCLRE1C, was linked in a later analysis to TCR beta V- and J-gene trimming. Specificity of a few CMV-associated chains for CMV antigens was verified in vitro.

Germline CDR1 and CDR2: SGHNT and YENEEA. The CDR3 loop spans 15 amino acids. With V trimmed by 5 bases and J by 4 bases, 6 bases remained unmatched. On this clone: Its antigen is as yet unknown.

PCR used 60 Vbeta primers and 13 Jbeta primers. The assay was immunoSEQ multiplex PCR, and TCRdb's table has in-frame clones only and misses some. Among 180,000 or so clones, approximately 84% were seen once, and the ten largest hold around 1.4%. The TCR sequence derives from a girl aged 5-17 years in good health and CMV-seropositive. This chain connects TRBV11-3 to TRBJ2-2; TRBD1 matches 8 bases. The sequencing sample was made of PBMCs. The CDR3 spells CASSQGARGTGELFF. CDR3 sequence (DNA): TGTGCCAGCAGCCAGGGGGCTAGGGGCACCGGGGAGCTGTTTTTT.